This T cell receptor beta chain was documented in a study of cytomegalovirus exposure and HLA in healthy donors. PCR employed 60 Vbeta and 13 Jbeta primers. The repertoire was sequenced with immunoSEQ multiplex PCR; TCRdb's copy has only in-frame clones and lacks some. The sample totals roughly 71,000 clones; its top ten clones hold roughly 4.7%. Germline V lookup: CDR1 MGHDK, CDR2 SYGVNS. This CDR3 has 14 amino acids. Trimming stripped 8 bases from V and 2 bases from J, with 12 bases between. The gene calls are TRBV25-1 and TRBJ2-2; possibly TRBD2 for D (6 bases). The TCR was taken from a woman in her forties in good health and CMV-seropositive. Input material: PBMCs. The DNA of the CDR3 is TGTGCCAGCGCGGCGGCGGGAAACACCGGGGAGCTGTTTTTT. Translation: CASAAAGNTGELFF.